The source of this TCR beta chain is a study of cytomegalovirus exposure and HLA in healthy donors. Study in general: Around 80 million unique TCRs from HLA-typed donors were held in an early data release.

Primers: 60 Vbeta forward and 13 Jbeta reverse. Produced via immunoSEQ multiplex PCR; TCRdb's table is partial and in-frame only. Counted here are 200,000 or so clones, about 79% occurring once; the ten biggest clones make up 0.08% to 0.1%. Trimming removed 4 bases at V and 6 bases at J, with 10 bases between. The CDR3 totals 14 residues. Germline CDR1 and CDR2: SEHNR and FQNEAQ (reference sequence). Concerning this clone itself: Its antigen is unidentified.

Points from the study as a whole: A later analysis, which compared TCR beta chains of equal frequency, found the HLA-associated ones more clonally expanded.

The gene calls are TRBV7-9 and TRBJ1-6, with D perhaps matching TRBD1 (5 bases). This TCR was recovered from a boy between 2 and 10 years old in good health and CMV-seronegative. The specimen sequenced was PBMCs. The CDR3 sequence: CASSSDRPNSPLHF. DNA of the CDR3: TGTGCCAGCAGCTCCGACAGACCTAATTCACCCCTCCACTTT.